This T cell receptor beta chain came from a study of blood T cell repertoires in COVID-19. The CDR3 loop spans 18 amino acids. V dropped 4 bases and J dropped 2; count of bases not matched to a gene: 8. CDR1 and CDR2 from the germline V gene are SGHDT and YYEEEE. The protocol was immunoSEQ multiplex PCR, while the TCRdb copy is restricted to in-frame clones and leaves out a portion. The table has over 200,000 clones, about 90% seen once; the top ten hold under 3%. Sequencing was performed on peripheral blood. V gene TRBV5-6 combines with J gene TRBJ2-2; 13 bases are shared with TRBD2. The clonotype comes from a person aged 18 to 30 with COVID-19, enrolled during active disease. CDR3 in DNA: TGTGCCAGCAGCGACTACGGGACTAGCGGGACCAACACCGGGGAGCTGTTTTTT. This translates into CASSDYGTSGTNTGELFF.